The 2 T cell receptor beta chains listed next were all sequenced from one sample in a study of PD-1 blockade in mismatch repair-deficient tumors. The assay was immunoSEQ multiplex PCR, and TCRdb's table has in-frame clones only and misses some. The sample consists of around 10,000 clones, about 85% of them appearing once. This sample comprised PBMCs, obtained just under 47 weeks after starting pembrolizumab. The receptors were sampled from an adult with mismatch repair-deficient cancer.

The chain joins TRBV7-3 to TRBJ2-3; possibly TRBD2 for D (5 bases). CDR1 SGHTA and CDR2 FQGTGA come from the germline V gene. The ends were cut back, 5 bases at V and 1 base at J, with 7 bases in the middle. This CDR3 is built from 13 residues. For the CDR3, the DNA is TGTGCCAGCAGCCGTAGCGGCACAGATACGCAGTATTTT. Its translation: CASSRSGTDTQYF.

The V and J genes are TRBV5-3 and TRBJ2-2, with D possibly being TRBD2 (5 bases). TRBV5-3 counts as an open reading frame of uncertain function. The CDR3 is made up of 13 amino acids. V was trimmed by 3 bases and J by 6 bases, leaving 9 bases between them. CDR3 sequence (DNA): TGTGCCAGAAGCTACGTCGGGGCCGGGGAGCTGTTTTTT. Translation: CARSYVGAGELFF.